Below, 10 T cell receptor beta chains from the same sample are listed, as sequenced in a study of blood T cell repertoires in COVID-19. Only in-frame clones appear in the TCRdb table, and some are missing; sequencing was by immunoSEQ multiplex PCR. The sample shows 60,000 to 65,000 clones, roughly 82% of them seen only once. Sequenced: peripheral blood. The receptors were sampled from a human donor in a cohort sampled during active COVID-19.

This chain joins TRBV10-3 and TRBJ2-1; 7 bases agree with TRBD1. Germline CDR1 ENHRY, CDR2 SYGVKD. With 2 bases clipped from V and 4 bases from J, the junction kept 2 bases outside the gene matches. The CDR3 is made up of 14 amino acids. CDR3 sequence reads: CAISEEQGYNEQFF. In nucleotides, the CDR3 is TGTGCCATCAGTGAGGAACAGGGGTACAATGAGCAGTTCTTC.

The V and J genes are TRBV3-1 (or the pseudogene TRBV3-2) and TRBJ2-1, with 10 bases matching TRBD2. This CDR3 is 15 amino acids long. Germline lookup yields CDR1 LGHDT and CDR2 YNNKEL (reference sequence). V was clipped by 1 base and J by 4 bases; unmatched bases: 1. In DNA, the CDR3 is TGTGCCAGCAGCCAAGGTAGCGGGGGGTACAATGAGCAGTTCTTC. It translates to CASSQGSGGYNEQFF.

This chain connects TRBV5-1 to TRBJ2-7; D perhaps matches TRBD2 (6 bases). V shed 2 bases and J shed 4 bases, with 10 bases lying between them. This CDR3 region has 13 residues. The V gene's germline CDR1 is SGHRS and CDR2 YFSETQ. The CDR3 here is CASSFGRGYEQYF. CDR3 nucleotide sequence: TGCGCCAGCAGCTTTGGCCGGGGGTACGAGCAGTACTTC.

This clone was seen once. The V call is TRBV19, the J call TRBJ1-4, with a tentative D call TRBD1 (6 bases). V lost 8 bases to trimming and J lost 8 bases, with 18 bases between them. The CDR3 extends over 14 amino acids. The germline V gene encodes CDR1 LNHDA and CDR2 SQIVND (reference sequence). The CDR3 bases are TGTGCCAGTCGGCAGCGGGGGGCGAGGGAAAAACTGTTTTTT. It specifies CASRQRGAREKLFF.

This clone was detected a few times. The chain is built from TRBV19 and TRBJ1-1; the D is unclear. The CDR3 is 13 amino acids. Between the trimmed V and J ends, which lost 2 bases and 7 bases, there was a span of 11 bases. The germline V gene encodes CDR1 LNHDA and CDR2 SQIVND (reference sequence). CDR3 residues: CASSIQAGVEAFF. CDR3 nucleotides: TGTGCCAGTAGTATACAAGCCGGGGTTGAAGCTTTCTTT.

V and J are TRBV5-6 and TRBJ2-3; tentatively, D is TRBD2 (6 bases). V lost 5 bases to trimming and J lost 0 bases, with 10 bases between them. The CDR3 spans 14 residues. Per the germline V gene, CDR1 is SGHDT and CDR2 is YYEEEE. The CDR3 is CASRYGGSTDTQYF. CDR3 nucleotides: TGTGCCAGCAGGTACGGGGGTAGCACAGATACGCAGTATTTT.

This clone occurred once. The chain carries TRBV10-2 and TRBJ1-2, with 8 bases matching TRBD1. The CDR3 runs 14 residues. V shed 6 bases, J shed 2 bases, and the junction held 5 bases outside the gene matches. Germline assignment: CDR1 WSHSY and CDR2 SAAADI. CDR3 amino acids: CASSQDRVNYGYTF. CDR3 nucleotides: TGCGCCAGCAGCCAGGACAGGGTAAACTATGGCTACACCTTC.

The V and J genes are TRBV5-1 and TRBJ1-4, with a possible D match to TRBD1 (5 bases). V was cut by 8 bases and J by 4 bases, with 18 bases left in between. Looked up from germline, CDR1 is SGHRS and CDR2 is YFSETQ. This CDR3 comprises 15 residues. The CDR3 nucleotides read TGCGCCAGTAAAACAGGTCCCCGGGTTAATGAAAAACTGTTTTTT. Amino acid sequence: CASKTGPRVNEKLFF.

About this clone itself: Germline and junction disagree at one end, which may indicate a read error. The rearrangement uses TRBV28 and TRBJ2-1, with a weak D call TRBD2 (6 bases). This CDR3 region has 13 residues. The germline CDR1 and CDR2 sequences are MDHEN and SYDVKM. CDR3 DNA: TGCGGGGTTGGGACTCTCTCCTACAATGAGCAGTTCTTC. It yields the protein CGVGTLSYNEQFF.

The V gene is TRBV6-8, the J gene TRBJ2-5; tentative D call: TRBD2 (7 bases). Germline V CDR1 and CDR2: MNHGY, SAAAGT. The V end lost 6 bases, the J end lost 5 bases, and 22 bases lay between the germline ends. The CDR3 length is 16 residues. CDR3 sequence (DNA): TGTGCCAGCAGGGTTTTGGGGGGGCAAAATGAGGAGACCCAGTACTTC. It translates to CASRVLGGQNEETQYF.